This TCR beta chain is from a study of lymphopenia after photon versus proton radiotherapy. Looked up from germline, CDR1 is MNHEY and CDR2 is SVGAGI. The V end was cut by 7 bases, the J end by 3 bases, with 15 bases between. The CDR3 is 14 residues long. Whole-study results and caveats: Under photons, naive T cells and diversity fell while effector/memory populations rose. Oligoclonal CD8+ Temra expansion after nadir drove photon patients' diversity drop.

Only in-frame clones appear in the TCRdb table, and some are missing; sequencing was by immunoSEQ multiplex PCR. The sample shows some 30,000 clones, 84% of them seen only once. Concerning this clone: Its antigen is not known.

The rearrangement links TRBV6-5 to TRBJ1-1; D not resolved. The source was peripheral blood, collected from a patient treated with proton-based radiotherapy. This TCR came from a woman in her 70s with pancreatic cancer. The CDR3 DNA follows: TGTGCCAGCATCACGGGGAGGGAGGACACTGAAGCTTTCTTT. The encoded protein is CASITGREDTEAFF.